These T cell receptor beta chains were read from a single sample in a study of cytomegalovirus exposure and HLA in healthy donors. Assay used: immunoSEQ multiplex PCR; TCRdb lists only in-frame clones, some missing. This listing includes some 200,000 clones. Sequencing was performed on PBMCs. All receptors derive from a boy between 5 and 17 years old in good health and CMV-seronegative. Both conserved end residues are part of each CDR3. Each record gives: D gene, V gene, CDR3 length, J gene, CDR3 protein, CDR3 DNA. The D gene is left open where the match is weak.

>-|TRBV9|13|TRBJ1-2
CASSVVSNYGYTF
TGTGCCAGCAGCGTAGTCTCTAACTATGGCTACACCTTC
>-|TRBV13|15|TRBJ2-2
CASSLPGANTGELFF
TGTGCCAGCAGCTTGCCCGGGGCGAACACCGGGGAGCTGTTTTTT
>-|TRBV7-9|11|TRBJ2-1
CATPSGDEQFF
TGTGCCACCCCGTCGGGAGATGAGCAGTTCTTC
>TRBD1|TRBV29-1|13|TRBJ1-1
CSGAQGMNTEAFF
TGCAGCGGGGCACAGGGGATGAACACTGAAGCTTTCTTT
>TRBD2|TRBV2|16|TRBJ2-5
CASSEAWTSGQETQYF
TGTGCCAGCAGTGAAGCTTGGACTAGCGGACAAGAGACCCAGTACTTC
>-|TRBV30|14|TRBJ1-5
CAWSSFQRNQPQHF
TGTGCCTGGAGTAGTTTCCAGAGGAATCAGCCCCAGCATTTT
>-|TRBV6-5|15|TRBJ2-7
CASWGLWAGSYEQYF
TGTGCCAGCTGGGGACTGTGGGCGGGGTCCTACGAGCAGTACTTC
>-|TRBV4-1|13|TRBJ2-2
CASSRDQTGELFF
TGCGCCAGCAGCCGAGATCAAACCGGGGAGCTGTTTTTT
>-|TRBV19|15|TRBJ1-2
CASSPSGQASYGYTF
TGTGCCAGTAGCCCCAGCGGGCAGGCCTCATATGGCTACACCTTC
>-|TRBV5-4|13|TRBJ2-7
CASSSRTQGEQYF
TGTGCCAGCAGCTCCAGGACACAGGGCGAGCAGTACTTC
>-|TRBV27|15|TRBJ2-3
CASSPSQVSTDTQYF
TGTGCCAGCAGCCCGTCACAGGTCAGCACAGATACGCAGTATTTT
>-|TRBV21-1|14|TRBJ1-3
CASSNDTSGNTIYF
TGTGCCAGCAGCAATGACACCTCTGGAAACACCATATATTTT
>TRBD1|TRBV7-6|14|TRBJ1-4
CASSSTGGGEKLFF
TGTGCCAGCAGCTCCACAGGGGGGGGTGAAAAACTGTTTTTT
>TRBD2|TRBV5-6|14|TRBJ2-7
CASSSAGGSYEQYF
TGTGCCAGCAGCTCAGCGGGGGGGTCCTACGAGCAGTACTTC
>-|TRBV6-1|14|TRBJ1-1
CASNRVMANTEAFF
TGTGCCAGCAACAGGGTAATGGCGAACACTGAAGCTTTCTTT
>-|TRBV14|13|TRBJ1-2
CASSQLVTNGYTF
TGTGCCAGCAGCCAACTAGTAACGAATGGCTACACCTTC
>-|TRBV9|14|TRBJ2-7
CASRTIKWGYEQYF
TGTGCCAGCAGGACTATAAAGTGGGGCTACGAGCAGTACTTC
>-|TRBV19|14|TRBJ2-1
CASQPTSPYNEQFF
TGTGCCAGTCAACCGACTAGTCCTTACAATGAGCAGTTCTTC
>-|TRBV2|15|TRBJ1-4
CASSEGGAVGEKLFF
TGTGCCAGCAGTGAGGGGGGGGCTGTGGGCGAAAAACTGTTTTTT
>-|TRBV5-6|15|TRBJ1-2
CASRKGEGSNYGYTF
TGTGCCAGCCGTAAGGGAGAGGGTTCCAACTATGGCTACACCTTC
>-|TRBV5-1|15|TRBJ1-1
CASSLVGQLNTEAFF
TGCGCCAGCAGCTTGGTGGGACAATTGAACACTGAAGCTTTCTTT
>-|TRBV5-8|15|TRBJ1-1
CASSSGQLEPTEAFF
TGTGCCAGCAGCTCAGGACAGTTAGAACCCACTGAAGCTTTCTTT
>TRBD2|TRBV27|17|TRBJ2-2
CASTKHLAGGPAGELFF
TGTGCCAGCACAAAGCACCTAGCGGGGGGGCCAGCCGGGGAGCTGTTTTTT
>-|TRBV14|14|TRBJ1-2
CASSQVRANYGYTF
TGTGCCAGCAGCCAGGTCCGAGCTAACTATGGCTACACCTTC
>-|TRBV19|13|TRBJ1-1
CASSMGGNTEAFF
TGTGCCAGTAGTATGGGGGGGAACACTGAAGCTTTCTTT
>TRBD2|TRBV28|17|TRBJ2-1
CASRTPRGGISYNEQFF
TGTGCCAGCAGGACCCCTCGGGGGGGAATATCCTACAATGAGCAGTTCTTC
>TRBD1|TRBV5-6|16|TRBJ1-2
CASSFYPVTGDYGYTF
TGTGCCAGCAGCTTCTACCCCGTGACAGGGGACTATGGCTACACCTTC
>-|TRBV5-1|18|TRBJ1-4
CASSRGSFASSTNEKLFF
TGCGCCAGCAGCAGAGGGAGTTTTGCCTCTTCAACTAATGAAAAACTGTTTTTT
>TRBD1|TRBV7-8|13|TRBJ1-5
CASSPDRGQPQHF
TGTGCCAGCAGCCCTGACAGGGGCCAGCCCCAGCATTTT
>TRBD1|TRBV30|14|TRBJ1-6
CAWSWTGRESPLHF
TGTGCCTGGAGCTGGACAGGGAGGGAATCACCCCTCCACTTT
>-|TRBV6-1|15|TRBJ2-7
CASSEAGQVGYEQYF
TGTGCCAGCAGTGAAGCGGGGCAGGTGGGCTACGAGCAGTACTTC
>-|TRBV28|16|TRBJ1-5
CASGFIGGASNQPQHF
TGTGCCAGCGGCTTCATCGGCGGAGCTAGCAATCAGCCCCAGCATTTT
>-|TRBV6-6|13|TRBJ1-1
CASTSLRNTEAFF
TGTGCCAGCACCTCACTTAGGAACACTGAAGCTTTCTTT
>TRBD1|TRBV2|13|TRBJ1-5
CASRNRGPQPQHF
TGTGCCAGCAGGAACAGGGGGCCGCAGCCCCAGCATTTT
>-|TRBV7-2|12|TRBJ1-1
CASSFQGFEAFF
TGTGCCAGCAGCTTTCAGGGTTTTGAAGCTTTCTTT
>TRBD1|TRBV4-3|15|TRBJ2-7
CASSQNPGQTYEQYF
TGCGCCAGCAGCCAAAACCCGGGACAGACCTACGAGCAGTACTTC